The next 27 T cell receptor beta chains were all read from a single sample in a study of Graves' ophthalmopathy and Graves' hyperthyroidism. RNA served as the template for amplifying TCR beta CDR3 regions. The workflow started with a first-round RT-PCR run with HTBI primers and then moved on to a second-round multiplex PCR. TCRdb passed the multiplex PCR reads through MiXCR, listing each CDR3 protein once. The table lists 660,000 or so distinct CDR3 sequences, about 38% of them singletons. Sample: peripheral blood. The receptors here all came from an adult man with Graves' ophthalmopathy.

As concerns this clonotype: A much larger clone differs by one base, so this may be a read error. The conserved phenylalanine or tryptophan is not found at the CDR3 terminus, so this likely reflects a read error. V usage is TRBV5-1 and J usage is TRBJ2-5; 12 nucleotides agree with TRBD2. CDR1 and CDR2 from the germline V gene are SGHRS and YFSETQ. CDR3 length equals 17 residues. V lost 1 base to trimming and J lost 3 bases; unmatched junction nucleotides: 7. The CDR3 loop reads CASSLRLAGGPEETQYL. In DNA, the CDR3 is TGCGCCAGCAGCTTGAGGCTAGCGGGAGGGCCTGAAGAGACCCAGTACCTC.

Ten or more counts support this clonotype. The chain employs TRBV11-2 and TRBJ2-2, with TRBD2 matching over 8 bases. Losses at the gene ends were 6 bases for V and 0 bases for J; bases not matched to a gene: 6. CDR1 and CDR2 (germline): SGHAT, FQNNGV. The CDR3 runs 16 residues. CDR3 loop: CASRRLASSNTGELFF. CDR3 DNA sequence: TGTGCCAGCAGAAGACTAGCGTCCTCGAACACCGGGGAGCTGTTTTTT.

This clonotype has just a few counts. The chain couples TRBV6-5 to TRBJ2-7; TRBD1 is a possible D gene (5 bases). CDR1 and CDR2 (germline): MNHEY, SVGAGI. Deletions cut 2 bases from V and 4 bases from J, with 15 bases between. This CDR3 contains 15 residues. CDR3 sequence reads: CASSYRPQGPYEQYF. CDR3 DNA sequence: TGTGCCAGCAGTTACCGCCCGCAGGGCCCTTACGAGCAGTACTTC.

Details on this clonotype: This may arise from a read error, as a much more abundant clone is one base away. DNA of the CDR3: TGCAGTGTTAGAAGGGACAGGGGAACGTATGGCTACACCTTC. Protein: CSVRRDRGTYGYTF. The V call is TRBV20-1, the J call TRBJ1-2, with TRBD1 identical over 10 bases. The CDR3 extends over 14 amino acids. Germline loops: CDR1 DFQATT, CDR2 SNEGSKA (reference sequence).

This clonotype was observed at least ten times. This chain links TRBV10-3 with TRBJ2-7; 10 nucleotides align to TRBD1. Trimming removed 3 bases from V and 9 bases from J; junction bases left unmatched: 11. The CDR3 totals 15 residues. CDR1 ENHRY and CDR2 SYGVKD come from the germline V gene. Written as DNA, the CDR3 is TGTGCCATCAGTGAAGGACAGGGGGTAGCTACGAGGCAGTACTTC. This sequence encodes CAISEGQGVATRQYF.

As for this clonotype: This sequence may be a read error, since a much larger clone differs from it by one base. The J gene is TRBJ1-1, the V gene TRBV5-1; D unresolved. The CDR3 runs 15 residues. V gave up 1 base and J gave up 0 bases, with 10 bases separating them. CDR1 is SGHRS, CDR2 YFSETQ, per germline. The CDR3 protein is CASSLKPPMNTEAFF. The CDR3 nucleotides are TGCGCCAGCAGCTTGAAACCCCCCATGAACACTGAAGCTTTCTTT.

CDR3 loop: CASSLTLSLTGSGNTIYF. The CDR3 DNA sequence: TGCGCCAGCAGCCTCACCCTTTCATTAACAGGGTCTGGAAACACCATATATTTT. The chain combines TRBV4-1 with TRBJ1-3, with D perhaps matching TRBD1 (6 bases). Germline V gene sequence: CDR1 MGHRA, CDR2 YSYEKL. The length of the CDR3 is 18 residues. V lost 4 bases to trimming and J lost 1 base, with 20 bases between them.

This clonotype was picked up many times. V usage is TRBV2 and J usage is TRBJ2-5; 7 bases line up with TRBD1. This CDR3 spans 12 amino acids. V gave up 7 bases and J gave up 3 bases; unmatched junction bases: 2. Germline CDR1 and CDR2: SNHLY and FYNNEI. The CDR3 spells CASTTGEETQYF. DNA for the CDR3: TGTGCCAGCACCACAGGGGAAGAGACCCAGTACTTC.

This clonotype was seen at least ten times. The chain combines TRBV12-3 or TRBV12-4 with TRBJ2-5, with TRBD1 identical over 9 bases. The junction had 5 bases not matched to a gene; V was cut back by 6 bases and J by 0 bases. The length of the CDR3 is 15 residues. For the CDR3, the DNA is TGTGCCAGCAGCCCCGGGACAGGGTACCAAGAGACCCAGTACTTC. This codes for CASSPGTGYQETQYF.

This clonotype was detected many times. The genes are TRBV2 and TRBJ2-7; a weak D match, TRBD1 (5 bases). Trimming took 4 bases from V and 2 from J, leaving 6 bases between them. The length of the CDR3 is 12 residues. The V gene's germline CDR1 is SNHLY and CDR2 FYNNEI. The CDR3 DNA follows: TGTGCCAGCAGTGGACAGACCTACGAGCAGTACTTC. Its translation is CASSGQTYEQYF.

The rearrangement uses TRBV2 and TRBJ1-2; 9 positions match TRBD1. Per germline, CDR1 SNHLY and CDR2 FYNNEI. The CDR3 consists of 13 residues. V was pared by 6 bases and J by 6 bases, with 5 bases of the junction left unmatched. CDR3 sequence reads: CASRDRGIDGYTF. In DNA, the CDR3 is TGTGCCAGCAGGGACAGGGGTATCGATGGCTACACCTTC.

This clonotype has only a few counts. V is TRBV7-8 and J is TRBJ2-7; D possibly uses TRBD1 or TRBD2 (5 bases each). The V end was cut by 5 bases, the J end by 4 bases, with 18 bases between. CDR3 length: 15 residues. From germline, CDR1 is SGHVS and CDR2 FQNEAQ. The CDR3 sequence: CASSLRGRQPYEQYF. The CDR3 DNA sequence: TGTGCCAGCAGCCTCCGGGGACGTCAACCTTACGAGCAGTACTTC.

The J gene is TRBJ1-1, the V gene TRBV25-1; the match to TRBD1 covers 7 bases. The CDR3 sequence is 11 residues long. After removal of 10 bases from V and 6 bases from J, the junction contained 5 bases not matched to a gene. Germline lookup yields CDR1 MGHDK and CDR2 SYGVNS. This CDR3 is CANRGRAEAFF. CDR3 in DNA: TGTGCCAACAGGGGACGAGCTGAAGCTTTCTTT.

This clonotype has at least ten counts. As DNA, the CDR3 is TGTGCCAGCAGCCAAGAATCAGGGAAGAATCAGCCCCAGCATTTT. It yields the protein CASSQESGKNQPQHF. V usage is TRBV4-2 and J usage is TRBJ1-5, with D possibly matching TRBD1 (5 bases). The CDR3 is made up of 15 amino acids. Germline CDR1 reads LGHNA; CDR2 reads YNFKEQ. The V gene lost 0 bases and the J gene lost 4 bases, with 10 bases spanning the gap.

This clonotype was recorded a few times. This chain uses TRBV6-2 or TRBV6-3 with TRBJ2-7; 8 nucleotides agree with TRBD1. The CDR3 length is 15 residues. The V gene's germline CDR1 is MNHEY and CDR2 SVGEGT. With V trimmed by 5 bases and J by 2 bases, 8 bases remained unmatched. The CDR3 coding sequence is TGTGCCAGCAGTGAAAAAGACAGGGGTGCCTACGAGCAGTACTTC. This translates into CASSEKDRGAYEQYF.

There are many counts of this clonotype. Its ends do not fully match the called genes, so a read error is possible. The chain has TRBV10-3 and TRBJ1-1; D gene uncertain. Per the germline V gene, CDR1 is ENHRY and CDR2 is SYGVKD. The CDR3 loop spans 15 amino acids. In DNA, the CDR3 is TGTGCCAGCAGTGAAGCACTGGACCGGAGTTCGGAAGCTTTCTTT. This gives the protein CASSEALDRSSEAFF.

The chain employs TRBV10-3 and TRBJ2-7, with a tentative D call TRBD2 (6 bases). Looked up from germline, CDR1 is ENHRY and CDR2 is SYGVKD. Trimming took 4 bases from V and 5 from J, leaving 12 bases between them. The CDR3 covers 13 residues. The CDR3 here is CAISGNSGNEQYF. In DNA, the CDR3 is TGTGCCATCAGTGGAAATAGCGGCAACGAGCAGTACTTC.

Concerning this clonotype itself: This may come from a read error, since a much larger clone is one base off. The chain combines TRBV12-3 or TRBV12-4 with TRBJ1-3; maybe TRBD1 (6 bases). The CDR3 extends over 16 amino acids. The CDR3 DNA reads TGTGTCAGCAGTTTGGACAGTCTCCTCTCTGGAAACACCATATATTTT. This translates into CVSSLDSLLSGNTIYF.

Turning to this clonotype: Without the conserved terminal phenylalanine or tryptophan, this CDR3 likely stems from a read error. Written as DNA, the CDR3 is TGTGCCAGCAGCTCAGACCTCTCCCCGGGAGCCTACGAGCAGTACCTC. This translates into CASSSDLSPGAYEQYL. The gene calls are TRBV7-6 and TRBJ2-7; D is possibly TRBD2 (6 bases). CDR3 length: 16 residues. CDR1 is SGHVS, CDR2 FNYEAQ, per germline. Trimming left V 4 bases short and J 2 bases short, with 18 bases between.

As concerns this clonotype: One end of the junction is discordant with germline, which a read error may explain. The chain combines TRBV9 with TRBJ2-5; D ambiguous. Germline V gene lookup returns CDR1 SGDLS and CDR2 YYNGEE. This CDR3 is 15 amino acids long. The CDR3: CASNYDSGPQEAQYF. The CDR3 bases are TGTGCCAGCAATTACGACTCGGGTCCCCAAGAGGCCCAGTACTTC.

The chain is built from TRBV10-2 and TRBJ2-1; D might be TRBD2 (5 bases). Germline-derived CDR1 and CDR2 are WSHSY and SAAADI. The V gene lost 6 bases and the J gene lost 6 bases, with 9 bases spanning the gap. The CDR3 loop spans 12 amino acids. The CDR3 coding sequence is TGCGCCAGCAGGGACTTACGCAATGAGCAGTTCTTC. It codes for CASRDLRNEQFF.

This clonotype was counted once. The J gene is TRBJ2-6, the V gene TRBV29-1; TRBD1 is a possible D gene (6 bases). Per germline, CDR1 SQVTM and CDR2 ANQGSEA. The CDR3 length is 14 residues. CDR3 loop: CRRTGSSGANVLTF. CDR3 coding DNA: TGCAGACGAACAGGGAGCTCTGGGGCCAACGTCCTGACTTTC.

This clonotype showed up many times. In nucleotides, the CDR3 is TGTGCCAGCACCCCAACCGCAGGGCACAGTTATCAGCCCCAGCATTTT. Its protein product is CASTPTAGHSYQPQHF. The V gene is TRBV6-1, the J gene TRBJ1-5; perhaps TRBD1 as D (5 bases). V was pared by 7 bases and J by 5 bases, with 21 bases between. Germline V lookup: CDR1 MNHNS, CDR2 SASEGT. The CDR3 runs 16 residues.

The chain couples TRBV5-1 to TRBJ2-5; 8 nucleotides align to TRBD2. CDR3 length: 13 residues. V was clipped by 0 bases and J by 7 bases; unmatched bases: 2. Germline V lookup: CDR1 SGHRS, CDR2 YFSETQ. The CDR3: CASSLVTSGTQYF. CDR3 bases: TGCGCCAGCAGCTTGGTAACTAGCGGGACCCAGTACTTC.

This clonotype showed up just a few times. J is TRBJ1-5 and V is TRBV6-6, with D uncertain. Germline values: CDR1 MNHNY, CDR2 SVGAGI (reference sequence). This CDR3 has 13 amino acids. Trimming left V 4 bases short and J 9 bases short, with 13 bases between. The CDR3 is CASSSLPERPQHF. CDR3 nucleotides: TGTGCCAGCAGTTCTCTTCCGGAAAGGCCCCAGCATTTT.

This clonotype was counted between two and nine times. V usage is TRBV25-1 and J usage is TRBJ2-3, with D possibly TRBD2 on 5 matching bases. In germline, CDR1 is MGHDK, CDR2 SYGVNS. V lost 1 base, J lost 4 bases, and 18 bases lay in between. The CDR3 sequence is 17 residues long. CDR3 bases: TGTGCCAGCAGTGAATCGGTCTTAGCGTTTACGGCAGATACGCAGTATTTT. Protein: CASSESVLAFTADTQYF. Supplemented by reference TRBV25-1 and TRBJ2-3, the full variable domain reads EADIYQTPRYLVIGTGKKITLECSQTMGHDKMYWYQQDPGMELHLIHYSYGVNSTEKGDLSSESTVSRIRTEHFPLTLESARPSHTSQYLCASSESVLAFTADTQYFGPGTRLTVL.

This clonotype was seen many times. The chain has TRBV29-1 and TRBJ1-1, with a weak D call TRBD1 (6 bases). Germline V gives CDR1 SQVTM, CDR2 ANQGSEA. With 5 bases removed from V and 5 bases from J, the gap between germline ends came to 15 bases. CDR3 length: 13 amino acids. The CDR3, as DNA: TGCAGCGTTTCCGCAACAGGGAGGACTGAAGCTTTCTTT. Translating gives CSVSATGRTEAFF. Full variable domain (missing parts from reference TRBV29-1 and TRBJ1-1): SAVISQKPSRDICQRGTSLTIQCQVDSQVTMMFWYRQQPGQSLTLIATANQGSEATYESGFVIDKFPISRPNLTFSTLTVSNMSPEDSSIYLCSVSATGRTEAFFGQGTRLTVV.